These T cell receptor beta chains were read from a single sample in a study of blood T cells in healthy people across ages. TCRdb re-derived calls from the 5' RACE reads in MiXCR, one entry per CDR3 protein. The sample holds about 1.4 million distinct CDR3 sequences, approximately 59% seen once. Material: blood. The receptor set was obtained from a man between 18 and 35 years old in good health. CDR3s include the opening cysteine and the closing phenylalanine or tryptophan. D genes are given only for firm matches. Not all rows give a size; the values are once, few, many and, for expanded clones, a class.

>.|TRBJ2-3|TRBV29-1|TRBD1
TGCAGCGTTGAAAGACAGGGGGGACTTGGCACAGATACGCAGTATTTT
CSVERQGGLGTDTQYF
>few|TRBJ1-2|TRBV25-1|TRBD1
TGTGCCAGCAGTCTCCTAGGGACAGCTACCTATGGCTACACCTTC
CASSLLGTATYGYTF
>few|TRBJ1-1|TRBV29-1|.
TGCAGCGTTGAGGTCCAGCGGGACACTGAAGCTTTCTTT
CSVEVQRDTEAFF
>.|TRBJ1-5|TRBV20-1|.
TGCAGTGCTAGTCGGACGACGGGTAGCAATCAGCCCCAGCATTTT
CSASRTTGSNQPQHF
>.|TRBJ2-1|TRBV5-1|.
TGCGCCAGCAGCTTGGCCCTAAGAGCATCGGGACAAGACAATGAGCAGTTCTTC
CASSLALRASGQDNEQFF
>.|TRBJ1-1|TRBV4-3|.
TGCGCCAGCAGCCAAAATTGGCCGAACACTGAAGCTTTCTTT
CASSQNWPNTEAFF
>.|TRBJ2-3|TRBV11-2|TRBD2
TGTGCCAGCAGCCCCGAAAGGCGGGCTAGCGGGAGTTATTTGGTGAAAGATACGCAGTATTTT
CASSPERRASGSYLVKDTQYF
>few|TRBJ2-7|TRBV20-1|.
TGCAGTGCTAGGGGTACAGTCTACTACGAGCAGTACTTC
CSARGTVYYEQYF
>few|TRBJ1-6|TRBV6-6|TRBD1
TGTGCCAGCAGTTACGCCCCACAGGGGGTCTCTTCACCCCTCCACTTT
CASSYAPQGVSSPLHF
>.|TRBJ2-2|TRBV29-1|.
TGCAGCGTTGATTCACAGAACACCGGGGAGCTGTTTTTT
CSVDSQNTGELFF
>.|TRBJ1-6|TRBV6-6|.
TGTGCCAGCAGTTATTCCGGTCAGGGGTTTGTGTATTCACCCCTCCACTTT
CASSYSGQGFVYSPLHF
>.|TRBJ1-4|TRBV12-3/TRBV12-4|.
TGTGCCAGCAGTTCGGGGCTACCTTATGAAAAACTGTTTTTT
CASSSGLPYEKLFF
>.|TRBJ2-1|TRBV4-1|.
TGCGCCAGCAGCCATGCACCCACCGACAGGTTATACTACAATGAGCAGTTCTTC
CASSHAPTDRLYYNEQFF
>.|TRBJ2-2|TRBV12-3/TRBV12-4|.
TGTGCCAGCCGGAGGCGCACCGGGGAGCTGTTTTTT
CASRRRTGELFF
>.|TRBJ1-1|TRBV7-2|.
TGTGCCAGCAGCTTAGCCAGGGGAGTATGGAACACTGAAGCTTTCTTT
CASSLARGVWNTEAFF
>.|TRBJ1-6|TRBV5-1|TRBD1
TGCGCCAGCAGCCGGGGACAGGGGGCTACACCCCTCCACTTT
CASSRGQGATPLHF
>.|TRBJ2-1|TRBV28|TRBD2
TGTGCCAGCAGTTTATCTGATTGGATAAGGAGCGGGAGTGCATCTGAGCAGTTCTTC
CASSLSDWIRSGSASEQFF
>.|TRBJ1-2|TRBV29-1|TRBD1
TGCAGCGCAAGAACAGGGGGCATCACTAACTATGGCTACACCTTC
CSARTGGITNYGYTF
>few|TRBJ2-3|TRBV29-1|TRBD1
TGCAGCGTTTTTCAGGGGGCGGGTACGCAGTATTTT
CSVFQGAGTQYF
>.|TRBJ2-7|TRBV29-1|.
TGCAGCGTTGAATCTGGTCAGGTGGGGAGGGAGCAGTACTTC
CSVESGQVGREQYF
>.|TRBJ2-7|TRBV20-1|TRBD2
TGCAGTGCGACTAGCGGGAGGGCCGACTACGAGCAGTACTTC
CSATSGRADYEQYF
>.|TRBJ1-1|TRBV29-1|.
TGCAGCGTTGTAGCGGGGGAGACTGAAGCTTTCTTT
CSVVAGETEAFF
>.|TRBJ2-4|TRBV7-9|.
TGTGCCAGCAGCTACTACATCCTGGGAATTCAGTACTTC
CASSYYILGIQYF
>few|TRBJ2-1|TRBV7-2|.
TGTGCCAGCAGCGGGGCCCTGAGTGGGGGTAGTGAGCAGTTCTTC
CASSGALSGGSEQFF
>.|TRBJ2-5|TRBV12-3/TRBV12-4|.
TGTGCCAGCGACCCGGGACTTAACCAAGAGACCCAGTACTTC
CASDPGLNQETQYF
>.|TRBJ1-4|TRBV4-1|.
TGCGCCAGCAACCAACCCGTGGCTAATGAAAAACTGTTTTTT
CASNQPVANEKLFF
>.|TRBJ2-1|TRBV6-6|TRBD2
TGTGCCAGCCGGGGACTAGCGGGAGACGATGAGCAGTTCTTC
CASRGLAGDDEQFF